This T cell receptor (beta chain) was obtained from a study of OX40 agonist ivuxolimab in advanced cancers. The overall study: Among those treated, three patients had partial responses, one with hepatocellular carcinoma and two with cutaneous melanoma.

Germline CDR1 MDHEN, CDR2 SYDVKM. This CDR3 has 15 residues. Trimming cost V 5 bases and J 1 base, with 14 bases left between them. Sequencing was performed with immunoSEQ multiplex PCR; in TCRdb, only in-frame clones are kept and a portion is missing. The table has about 98,000 clones, approximately 91% seen once; the top ten hold 0.75% to 0.95%. The V call is TRBV28, the J call TRBJ1-2; tentatively, D is TRBD1 (6 bases). The source is an adult with an advanced solid tumor such as melanoma, head and neck, liver or kidney cancer. The input for sequencing was CD4+ or CD8+ T cells sorted from blood, taken in a trial of the OX40 agonist ivuxolimab. The CDR3 sequence: CASSRPNRDNYGYTF. The CDR3 DNA reads TGTGCCAGCAGTAGACCAAACAGGGATAACTATGGCTACACCTTC.